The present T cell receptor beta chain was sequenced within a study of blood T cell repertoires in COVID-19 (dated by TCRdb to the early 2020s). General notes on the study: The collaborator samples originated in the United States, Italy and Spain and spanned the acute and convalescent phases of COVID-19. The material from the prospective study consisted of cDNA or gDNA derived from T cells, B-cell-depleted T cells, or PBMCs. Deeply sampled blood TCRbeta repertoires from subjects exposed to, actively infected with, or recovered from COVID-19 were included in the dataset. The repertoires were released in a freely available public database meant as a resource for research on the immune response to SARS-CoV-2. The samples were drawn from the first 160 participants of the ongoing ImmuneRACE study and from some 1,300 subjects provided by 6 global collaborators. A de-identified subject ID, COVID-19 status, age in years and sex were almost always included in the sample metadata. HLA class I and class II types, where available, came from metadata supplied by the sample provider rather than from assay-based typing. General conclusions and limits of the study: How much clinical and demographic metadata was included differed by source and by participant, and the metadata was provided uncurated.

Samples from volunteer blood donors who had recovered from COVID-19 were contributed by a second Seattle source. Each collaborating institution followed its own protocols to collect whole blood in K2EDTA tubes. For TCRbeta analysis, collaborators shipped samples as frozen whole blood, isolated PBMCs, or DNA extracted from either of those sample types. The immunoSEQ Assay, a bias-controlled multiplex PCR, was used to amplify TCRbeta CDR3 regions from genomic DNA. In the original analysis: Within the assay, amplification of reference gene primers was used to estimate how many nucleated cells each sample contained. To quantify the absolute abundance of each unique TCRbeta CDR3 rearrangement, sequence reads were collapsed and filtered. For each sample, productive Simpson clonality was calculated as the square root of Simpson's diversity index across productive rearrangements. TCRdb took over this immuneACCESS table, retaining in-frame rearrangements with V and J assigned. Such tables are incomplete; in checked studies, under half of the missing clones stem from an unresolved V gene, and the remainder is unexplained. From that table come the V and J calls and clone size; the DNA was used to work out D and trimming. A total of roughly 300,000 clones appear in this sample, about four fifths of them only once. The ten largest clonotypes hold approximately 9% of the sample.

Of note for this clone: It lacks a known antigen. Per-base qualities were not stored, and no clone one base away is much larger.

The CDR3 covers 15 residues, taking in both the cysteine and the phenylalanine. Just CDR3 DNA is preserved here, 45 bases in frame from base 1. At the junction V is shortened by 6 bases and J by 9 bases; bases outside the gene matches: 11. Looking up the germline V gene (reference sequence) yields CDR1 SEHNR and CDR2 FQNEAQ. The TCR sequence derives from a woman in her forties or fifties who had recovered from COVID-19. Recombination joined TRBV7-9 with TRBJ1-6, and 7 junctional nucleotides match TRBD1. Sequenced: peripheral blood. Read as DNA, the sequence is TGTGCCAGCAGTTCTCAGGGGGTAGGGATTTCACCCCTCCACTTT. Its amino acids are CASSSQGVGISPLHF.